This T cell receptor beta chain was retrieved from a study of breast tumors, draining lymph nodes, adjacent tissues. V gave up 5 bases and J gave up 0 bases, with 14 bases separating them. CDR1 is SGHAT, CDR2 FQDESV, per germline (reference sequence). The CDR3 sequence is 15 residues long. Findings and limits, study-wide: Compared with lymph nodes, tumors were less diverse; compared with nontumor tissue, more. That most tumor T cells come from lymph nodes remained unproven.

TCRdb re-analysed the multiplex PCR reads in MiXCR, keeping a single row per CDR3 protein. The sample includes fewer than 25,000 distinct CDR3 sequences, roughly three fifths seen only once; the top ten take 15% to 20%. As regards this clonotype: The antigen is unknown.

The receptor comes from a female donor with breast cancer. Some clones in this sample may be carry-over from other donors' samples. Specimen: tumor-adjacent breast tissue. The chain uses TRBV11-1 and TRBJ2-7; TRBD2 is a possible D gene (5 bases). The CDR3 loop reads CASSPAGPLSYEQYF. The CDR3 region has the DNA TGTGCCAGCAGCCCCGCGGGTCCGCTCTCCTACGAGCAGTACTTC.